Below are 24 T cell receptor beta chains sequenced from a single sample in a study of radiotherapy plus CTLA-4 blockade in lung cancer (dated by TCRdb to between 2018 and 2020). Library method: the immunoSEQ multiplex PCR assay. TCRdb took over this immuneACCESS table, retaining in-frame rearrangements with V and J assigned. Such tables are incomplete; in checked studies, under half of the missing clones stem from an unresolved V gene, and the remainder is unexplained. This sample is represented by more than 35,000 clones; approximately 85% of them were singletons. Together, the top ten hold 5.8% of the sample. The material sequenced was peripheral blood, taken from a patient treated with radiotherapy plus ipilimumab. The receptors derive from a human donor with non-small cell lung cancer who had stable disease on radiotherapy plus ipilimumab.

The chain employs TRBV7-8 and TRBJ2-5; tentatively, D is TRBD1 (5 bases). Germline V gene sequence: CDR1 SGHVS, CDR2 FQNEAQ. This CDR3 contains 13 residues. Trimming stripped 6 bases from V and 4 bases from J, with 12 bases between. CDR3 nucleotides: TGTGCCAGCAGGATCCGACAGATAGAGACCCAGTACTTC. This sequence encodes CASRIRQIETQYF.

This clone occurred a few times. The chain joins TRBV5-1 to TRBJ2-5, with D maybe TRBD1 (5 bases). Looked up from germline, CDR1 is SGHRS and CDR2 is YFSETQ. Trimming shortened V by 0 bases and J by 0 bases, and 9 bases separated the two germline ends. The CDR3 covers 15 residues. CDR3 coding DNA: TGCGCCAGCAGCTTGGAGGGGCGCTACCAAGAGACCCAGTACTTC. It translates to CASSLEGRYQETQYF.

This clone showed up just once. The chain is built from TRBV19 and TRBJ2-7; TRBD2 is a possible D gene (6 bases). CDR3 length: 13 amino acids. V lost 3 bases and J 5 bases, leaving 11 bases between the germline ends. Germline CDR1 reads LNHDA; CDR2 reads SQIVND (reference sequence). The CDR3 protein is CASSILTSNEQYF. DNA of the CDR3: TGTGCCAGTAGTATCCTGACTAGTAACGAGCAGTACTTC.

This clone was seen just once. V and J are TRBV2 and TRBJ2-2; D is possibly TRBD1 (5 bases). Germline V gene sequence: CDR1 SNHLY, CDR2 FYNNEI. This CDR3 comprises 15 residues. V lost 5 bases and J 2 bases, leaving 12 bases between the germline ends. The CDR3 nucleotides are TGTGCCAGCAGTCCACAGACAGCTAACACCGGGGAGCTGTTTTTT. It specifies CASSPQTANTGELFF.

This clone was observed a single time. The rearrangement links TRBV6-6 to TRBJ2-4; TRBD1 matches 7 bases. J was trimmed by 11 bases and V by 2 bases; bases with no gene match: 12. This CDR3 contains 15 residues. Germline CDR1 and CDR2: MNHNY and SVGAGI (reference sequence). CDR3 in amino acids: CASSYTLGTASLQYF. CDR3 sequence (DNA): TGTGCCAGCAGTTACACCTTAGGGACAGCAAGTCTTCAGTACTTC.

The rearrangement joins TRBV7-9 to TRBJ1-6; TRBD1 aligns across 7 bases. The CDR3 has 17 amino acids. The junction had 9 bases not matched to a gene; V was cut back by 0 bases and J by 7 bases. Germline lookup yields CDR1 SEHNR and CDR2 FQNEAQ (reference sequence). The CDR3 nucleotides are TGTGCCAGCAGCTTAGCGGGGTCGACAGGGAGGAATTCACCCCTCCACTTT. Translated, it gives CASSLAGSTGRNSPLHF. The variable domain in full, completed from reference TRBV7-9 and TRBJ1-6, reads DTGVSQNPRHKITKRGQNVTFRCDPISEHNRLYWYRQTLGQGPEFLTYFQNEAQLEKSRLLSDRFSAERPKGSFSTLEIQRTEQGDSAMYLCASSLAGSTGRNSPLHFGNGTRLTVT.

The chain is built from TRBV5-1 and TRBJ2-1; D might be TRBD2 (5 bases). Trimming took 0 bases from V and 6 from J, leaving 13 bases between them. The CDR3 contains 15 residues. Germline V gene lookup returns CDR1 SGHRS and CDR2 YFSETQ. The CDR3 DNA sequence: TGCGCCAGCAGCTTGGAAGCCGCGCGGGCCAATGAGCAGTTCTTC. Residues: CASSLEAARANEQFF. Full variable domain (outside the CDR3, taken from reference TRBV5-1 and TRBJ2-1): KAGVTQTPRYLIKTRGQQVTLSCSPISGHRSVSWYQQTPGQGLQFLFEYFSETQRNKGNFPGRFSGRQFSNSRSEMNVSTLELGDSALYLCASSLEAARANEQFFGPGTRLTVL.

The chain has TRBV7-9 and TRBJ2-7, with D hard to call. CDR1 SEHNR and CDR2 FQNEAQ come from the germline V gene (reference sequence). CDR3 size: 12 residues. Trimming took off 5 bases at V and 3 bases at J, with 8 bases between the two ends. The CDR3 nucleotides read TGTGCCAGCAGCCCATCGGGCTACGAGCAGTACTTC. It encodes CASSPSGYEQYF.

This chain connects TRBV20-1 to TRBJ2-1; D may be TRBD1 (8 bases). This CDR3 has 11 residues. Germline assignment: CDR1 DFQATT and CDR2 SNEGSKA (reference sequence). DNA for the CDR3: TGCGCGGCGACAGGGGAGGGTGAGCAGTTCTTC. Amino acid sequence: CAATGEGEQFF.

The chain combines TRBV6-1 with TRBJ2-7, with TRBD1 identical over 7 bases. Germline values: CDR1 MNHNS, CDR2 SASEGT. V trimming: 2 bases; J trimming: 2 bases; junction bases outside the gene matches: 6. This CDR3 has 15 amino acids. CDR3 coding DNA: TGTGCCAGCAGTGAAACTCCGGGACAGCCCTACGAGCAGTACTTC. Its translation: CASSETPGQPYEQYF.

The V and J genes are TRBV4-1 and TRBJ2-7, with TRBD2 matching over 7 bases. The CDR3 is made up of 17 amino acids. CDR1 is MGHRA and CDR2 is YSYEKL in the germline V gene. The V gene end was trimmed by 1 base and the J gene end by 0 bases; junction bases not matched to a gene: 9. The CDR3 DNA reads TGCGCCAGCAGCCAAGGGGTAGCGGGTCCTAGCTCCTACGAGCAGTACTTC. Residues: CASSQGVAGPSSYEQYF.

The CDR3: CASSLLRESDTQYF. CDR3 bases: TGTGCCAGCAGCTTGCTAAGAGAGTCAGATACGCAGTATTTT. This chain links TRBV7-2 with TRBJ2-3; no reliable D call. The CDR3 extends over 14 amino acids. CDR1 is SGHTA and CDR2 is FQGNSA in the germline V gene. V shed 3 bases and J shed 4 bases, with 11 bases lying between them.

This CDR3 reads CASSSLAGQETQYF. CDR3 bases: TGTGCCAGCAGCTCTCTAGCGGGGCAAGAGACCCAGTACTTC. The gene calls are TRBV7-2 and TRBJ2-5, with 9 bases matching TRBD2. V was clipped by 4 bases and J by 2 bases; unmatched bases: 2. The CDR3 is made up of 14 amino acids. The germline V gene has CDR1 SGHTA and CDR2 FQGNSA.

CDR3 region: CASSFDTSGSYEQYF. CDR3 nucleotide sequence: TGTGCCAGCAGCTTTGATACTAGCGGGAGCTACGAGCAGTACTTC. The chain carries TRBV7-2 and TRBJ2-5; 11 bases are a match to TRBD2. Near its end, the DNA agrees better with TRBJ2-7, so the J call may be wrong. The length of the CDR3 is 15 residues. Looked up from germline, CDR1 is SGHTA and CDR2 is FQGNSA.

The chain combines TRBV28 with TRBJ2-7; possibly TRBD1 for D (5 bases). Trimming left V 4 bases short and J 9 bases short, with 25 bases between. This CDR3 region has 16 residues. Germline CDR1 MDHEN, CDR2 SYDVKM. CDR3 region: CASSSHRGTGGFSQYF. CDR3 nucleotide sequence: TGTGCCAGCAGTTCCCATAGGGGTACAGGTGGGTTCTCGCAGTACTTC. Together with reference TRBV28 and TRBJ2-7, the CDR3 gives the full variable domain: DVKVTQSSRYLVKRTGEKVFLECVQDMDHENMFWYRQDPGLGLRLIYFSYDVKMKEKGDIPEGYSVSREKKERFSLILESASTNQTSMYLCASSSHRGTGGFSQYFGPGTRLTVT.

J is TRBJ2-7 and V is TRBV19; 9 bases are a match to TRBD1. V lost 4 bases, J lost 1 base, and 8 bases stayed unmatched. The CDR3 has 16 residues. Germline V gives CDR1 LNHDA, CDR2 SQIVND (reference sequence). The DNA of the CDR3 is TGTGCCAGTAGTAACCATCTGGGACAGGGATCCTACGAGCAGTACTTC. Amino acid sequence: CASSNHLGQGSYEQYF.

CDR3 loop: CASSSDRNTEAFF. The CDR3, as DNA: TGTGCCAGCAGCTCAGACAGGAACACTGAAGCTTTCTTT. The rearrangement links TRBV7-7 to TRBJ1-1; perhaps TRBD1 as D (5 bases). Trimming removed 4 bases from V and 1 base from J, with 7 bases in between. Per germline, CDR1 SSHAT and CDR2 FNYEAQ (reference sequence). CDR3 size: 13 residues.

The chain combines TRBV4-2 with TRBJ2-7; TRBD2 agrees at 12 bases. V shed 4 bases, J shed 5 bases, and the junction held 24 bases outside the gene matches. CDR1 is LGHNA and CDR2 is YNFKEQ in the germline V gene. The CDR3 runs to 21 residues. The CDR3 protein is CASSPILRGRLAGARLNEQYF. The CDR3 region has the DNA TGTGCCAGCAGCCCGATACTCCGAGGGAGACTAGCGGGAGCCCGCTTGAACGAGCAGTACTTC.

V is TRBV4-3 and J is TRBJ2-1; 9 bases agree with TRBD2. V lost 5 bases, J lost 7 bases, and 9 bases stayed unmatched. The CDR3 is made up of 15 amino acids. Germline V gene data show CDR1 as LGHNA and CDR2 as YSLEER. The CDR3 region has the DNA TGCGCCAGCAGCGCAGGGACTAGCTCAGGGAATGAGCAGTTCTTC. Protein: CASSAGTSSGNEQFF.

The rearrangement joins TRBV7-3 to TRBJ1-2; 7 positions agree with TRBD1. Unmatched junction bases numbered 4, after V lost 3 bases and J lost 6 bases. The CDR3 sequence is 13 residues long. Germline lookup yields CDR1 SGHTA and CDR2 FQGTGA. CDR3 nucleotides: TGTGCCAGCAGCTTGACAGGGAAGGATGGCTACACCTTC. Protein: CASSLTGKDGYTF. The full variable domain, with the rest looked up from reference TRBV7-3 and TRBJ1-2, is GAGVSQTPSNKVTEKGKYVELRCDPISGHTALYWYRQSLGQGPEFLIYFQGTGAADDSGLPNDRFFAVRPEGSVSTLKIQRTERGDSAVYLCASSLTGKDGYTFGSGTRLTVV.

CDR3 DNA sequence: TGTGCCAGCAGCCCTCAGCCGGGACAGGGGAAAGGCTCCTACAATGAGCAGTTCTTC. It yields the protein CASSPQPGQGKGSYNEQFF. J is TRBJ2-1 and V is TRBV11-1, with TRBD1 identical over 10 bases. Losses at the gene ends were 5 bases for V and 0 bases for J; bases not matched to a gene: 13. This CDR3 has 19 amino acids. Germline CDR1 reads SGHAT; CDR2 reads FQDESV (reference sequence).

Concerning this clone itself: At one of its ends the junction is not consistent with the germline gene, which may arise from a read error. This sequence joins TRBV7-7 and TRBJ2-5; 9 bases agree with TRBD1. Germline CDR1 reads SSHAT; CDR2 reads FNYEAQ (reference sequence). The CDR3 has 15 amino acids. This CDR3 reads CASSSRTGDQETQYF. In DNA, the CDR3 is TGTGCTAGCAGCTCCCGGACAGGGGACCAAGAGACCCAGTACTTC.

The chain carries TRBV7-8 and TRBJ2-1; 10 bases align to TRBD1. J gave up 7 bases and V 7 bases, and 7 bases lay outside the gene matches. CDR1 and CDR2 from the germline V gene are SGHVS and FQNEAQ. The CDR3 runs 14 residues. CDR3 in DNA: TGTGCCAGCATAGACAGGGGGCGAAGGAATGAGCAGTTCTTC. It encodes CASIDRGRRNEQFF.

Comment on this clone: A junction boundary mismatches the germline segment, possibly from a read error. V usage is TRBV5-6 and J usage is TRBJ2-7; possibly TRBD2 for D (5 bases). In germline, CDR1 is SGHDT, CDR2 YYEEEE. This CDR3 has 19 amino acids. In DNA form, the CDR3 reads TGTGCCAGCAGCCCCCTAGAGGGCATACGGGTACGCGTCGGAAACGAGCGGTACTTC. This gives the protein CASSPLEGIRVRVGNERYF.